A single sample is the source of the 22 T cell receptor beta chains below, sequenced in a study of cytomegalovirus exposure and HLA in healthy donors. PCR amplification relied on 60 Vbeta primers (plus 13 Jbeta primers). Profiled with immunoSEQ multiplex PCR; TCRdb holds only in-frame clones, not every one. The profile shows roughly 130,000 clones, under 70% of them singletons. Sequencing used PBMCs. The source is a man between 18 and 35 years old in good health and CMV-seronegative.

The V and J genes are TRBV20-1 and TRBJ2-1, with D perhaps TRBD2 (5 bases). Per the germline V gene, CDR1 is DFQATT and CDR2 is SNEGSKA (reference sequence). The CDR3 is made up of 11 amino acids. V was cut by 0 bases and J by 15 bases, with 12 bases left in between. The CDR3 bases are TGCAGTGCTAGAGATCTCCGGGCGGGGTTCTTC. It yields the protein CSARDLRAGFF.

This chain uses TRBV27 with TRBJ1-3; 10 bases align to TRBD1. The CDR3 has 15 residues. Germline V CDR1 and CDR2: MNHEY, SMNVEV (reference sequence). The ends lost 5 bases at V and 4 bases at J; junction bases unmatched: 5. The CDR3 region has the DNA TGTGCCAGCAGTCCGGGACAGGGGATGGGAAACACCATATATTTT. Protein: CASSPGQGMGNTIYF.

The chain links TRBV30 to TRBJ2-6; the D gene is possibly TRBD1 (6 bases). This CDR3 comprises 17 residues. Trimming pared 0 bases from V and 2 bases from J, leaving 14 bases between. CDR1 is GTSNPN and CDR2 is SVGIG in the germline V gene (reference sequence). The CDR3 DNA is TGTGCCTGGAGTGTGTGGGGGCCCACCCCTGGGGCCAACGTCCTGACTTTC. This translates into CAWSVWGPTPGANVLTF.

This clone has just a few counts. The CDR3 coding sequence is TGTGCCAGCAGCCAGGACGGACACCTAGCGGCCGTCTACAATGAGCAGTTCTTC. It is translated as CASSQDGHLAAVYNEQFF. The chain joins TRBV4-2 to TRBJ2-1; 7 nucleotides line up with TRBD2. The ends lost 3 bases at V and 3 bases at J; junction bases unmatched: 14. Germline CDR1 reads LGHNA; CDR2 reads YNFKEQ. The length of the CDR3 is 18 residues.

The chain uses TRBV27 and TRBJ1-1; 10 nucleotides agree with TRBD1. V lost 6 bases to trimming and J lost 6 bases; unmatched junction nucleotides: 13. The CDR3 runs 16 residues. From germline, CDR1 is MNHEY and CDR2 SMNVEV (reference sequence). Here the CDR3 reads CASRKRQGALRPEAFF. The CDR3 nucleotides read TGTGCCAGCAGAAAGAGACAGGGGGCCCTTAGGCCTGAAGCTTTCTTT.

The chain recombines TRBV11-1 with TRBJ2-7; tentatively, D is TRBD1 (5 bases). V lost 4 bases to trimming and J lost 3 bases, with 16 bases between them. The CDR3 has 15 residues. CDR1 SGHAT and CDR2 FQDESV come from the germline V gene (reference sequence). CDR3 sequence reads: CASSWTQVPGYEQYF. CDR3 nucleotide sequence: TGTGCCAGCAGCTGGACACAGGTTCCCGGCTACGAGCAGTACTTC.

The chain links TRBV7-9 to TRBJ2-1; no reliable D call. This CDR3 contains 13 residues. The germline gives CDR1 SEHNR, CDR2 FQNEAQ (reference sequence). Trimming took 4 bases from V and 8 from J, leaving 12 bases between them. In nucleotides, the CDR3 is TGTGCCAGCAGCTCCCCGCCTAGTTATGAGCAGTTCTTC. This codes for CASSSPPSYEQFF.

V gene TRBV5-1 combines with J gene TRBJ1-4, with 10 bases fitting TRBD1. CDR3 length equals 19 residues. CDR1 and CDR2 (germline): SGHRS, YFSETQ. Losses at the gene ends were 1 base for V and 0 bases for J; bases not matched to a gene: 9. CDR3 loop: CASSLTTGTGVATNEKLFF. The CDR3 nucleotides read TGCGCCAGCAGCTTGACGACCGGGACAGGGGTTGCAACTAATGAAAAACTGTTTTTT.

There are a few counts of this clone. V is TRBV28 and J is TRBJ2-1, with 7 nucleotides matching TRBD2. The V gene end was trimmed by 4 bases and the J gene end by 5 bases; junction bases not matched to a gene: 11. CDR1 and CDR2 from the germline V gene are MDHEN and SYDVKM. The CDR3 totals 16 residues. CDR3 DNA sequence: TGTGCCAGCAGTTCCACCCTCGGGGGAGGGCACAATGAGCAGTTCTTC. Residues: CASSSTLGGGHNEQFF. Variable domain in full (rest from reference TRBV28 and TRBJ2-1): DVKVTQSSRYLVKRTGEKVFLECVQDMDHENMFWYRQDPGLGLRLIYFSYDVKMKEKGDIPEGYSVSREKKERFSLILESASTNQTSMYLCASSSTLGGGHNEQFFGPGTRLTVL.

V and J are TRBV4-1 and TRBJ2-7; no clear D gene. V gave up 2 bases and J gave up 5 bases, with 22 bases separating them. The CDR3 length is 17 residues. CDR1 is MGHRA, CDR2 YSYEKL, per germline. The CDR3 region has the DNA TGCGCCAGCAGCCAACTAGACTTGGGTATCACACGGCACGAGCAGTACTTC. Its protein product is CASSQLDLGITRHEQYF.

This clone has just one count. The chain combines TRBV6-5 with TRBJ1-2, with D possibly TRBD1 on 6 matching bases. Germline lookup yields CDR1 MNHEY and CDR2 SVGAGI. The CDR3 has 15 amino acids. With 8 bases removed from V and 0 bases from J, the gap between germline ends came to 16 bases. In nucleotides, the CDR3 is TGTGCCAGCGGTAGGACAGTCGGTGCTAACTATGGCTACACCTTC. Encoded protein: CASGRTVGANYGYTF.

CDR3 DNA sequence: TGTGCCAGCAGTGAAACGGGAGGACGGTACAATGAGCAGTTCTTC. It encodes CASSETGGRYNEQFF. V and J are TRBV2 and TRBJ2-1, with 7 bases aligning to TRBD2. From germline, CDR1 is SNHLY and CDR2 FYNNEI. With 2 bases clipped from V and 4 bases from J, the junction kept 5 bases outside the gene matches. The length of the CDR3 is 15 residues. Drawing the rest from reference TRBV2 and TRBJ2-1, the complete variable domain is EPEVTQTPSHQVTQMGQEVILRCVPISNHLYFYWYRQILGQKVEFLVSFYNNEISEKSEIFDDQFSVERPDGSNFTLKIRSTKLEDSAMYFCASSETGGRYNEQFFGPGTRLTVL.

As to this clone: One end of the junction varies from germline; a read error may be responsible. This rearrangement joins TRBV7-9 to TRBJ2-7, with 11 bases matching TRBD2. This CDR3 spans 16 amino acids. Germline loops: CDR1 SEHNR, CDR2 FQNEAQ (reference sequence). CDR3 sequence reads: CASSLQLAGVSHEQYF. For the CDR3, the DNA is TGTGCCAGCAGCCTTCAACTAGCGGGAGTCTCCCACGAGCAGTACTTC. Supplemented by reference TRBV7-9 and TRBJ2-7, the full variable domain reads DTGVSQNPRHKITKRGQNVTFRCDPISEHNRLYWYRQTLGQGPEFLTYFQNEAQLEKSRLLSDRFSAERPKGSFSTLEIQRTEQGDSAMYLCASSLQLAGVSHEQYFGPGTRLTVT.

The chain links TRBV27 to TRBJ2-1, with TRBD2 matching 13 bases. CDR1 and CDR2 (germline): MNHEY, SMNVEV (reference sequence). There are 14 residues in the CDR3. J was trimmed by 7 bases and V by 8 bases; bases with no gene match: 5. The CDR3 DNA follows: TGTGCCAGCCGGACTAGCGGGAGTGCTAATGAGCAGTTCTTC. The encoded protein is CASRTSGSANEQFF.

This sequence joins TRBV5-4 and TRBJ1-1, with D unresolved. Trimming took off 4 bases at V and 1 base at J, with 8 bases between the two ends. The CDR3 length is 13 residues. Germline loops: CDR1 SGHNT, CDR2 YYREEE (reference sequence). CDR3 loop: CASSASGNTEAFF. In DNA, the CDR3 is TGTGCCAGCAGCGCGTCGGGGAACACTGAAGCTTTCTTT. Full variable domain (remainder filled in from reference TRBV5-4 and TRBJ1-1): ETGVTQSPTHLIKTRGQQVTLRCSSQSGHNTVSWYQQALGQGPQFIFQYYREEENGRGNFPPRFSGLQFPNYSSELNVNALELDDSALYLCASSASGNTEAFFGQGTRLTVV.

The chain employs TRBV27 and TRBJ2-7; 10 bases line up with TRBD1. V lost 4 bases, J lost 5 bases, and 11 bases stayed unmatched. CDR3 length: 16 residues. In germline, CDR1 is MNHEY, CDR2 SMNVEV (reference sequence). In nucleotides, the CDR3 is TGTGCCAGCAGTTCACTCCGGGACAGGGGTTCCGACGAGCAGTACTTC. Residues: CASSSLRDRGSDEQYF.

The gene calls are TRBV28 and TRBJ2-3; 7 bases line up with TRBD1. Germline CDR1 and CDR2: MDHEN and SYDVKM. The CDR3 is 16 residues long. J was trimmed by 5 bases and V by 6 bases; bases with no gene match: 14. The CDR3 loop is CASRSTGLSVEDTQYF. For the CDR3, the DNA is TGTGCCAGCAGGTCGACAGGGTTATCTGTTGAAGATACGCAGTATTTT. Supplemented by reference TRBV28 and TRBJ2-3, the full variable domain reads DVKVTQSSRYLVKRTGEKVFLECVQDMDHENMFWYRQDPGLGLRLIYFSYDVKMKEKGDIPEGYSVSREKKERFSLILESASTNQTSMYLCASRSTGLSVEDTQYFGPGTRLTVL.

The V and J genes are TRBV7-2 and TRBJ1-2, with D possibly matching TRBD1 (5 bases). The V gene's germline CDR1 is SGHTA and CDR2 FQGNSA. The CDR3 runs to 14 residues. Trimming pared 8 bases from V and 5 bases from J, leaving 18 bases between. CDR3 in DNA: TGTGCCAGCCGCGGGGCTTTCCTTAGGTATGGCTACACCTTC. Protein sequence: CASRGAFLRYGYTF.

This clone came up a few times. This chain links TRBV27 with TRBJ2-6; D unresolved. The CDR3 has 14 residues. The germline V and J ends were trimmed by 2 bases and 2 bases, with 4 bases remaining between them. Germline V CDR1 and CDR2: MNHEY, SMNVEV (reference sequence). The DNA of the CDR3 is TGTGCCAGCAGTTTAATCACTGGGGCCAACGTCCTGACTTTC. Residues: CASSLITGANVLTF. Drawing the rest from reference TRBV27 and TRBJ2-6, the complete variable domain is EAQVTQNPRYLITVTGKKLTVTCSQNMNHEYMSWYRQDPGLGLRQIYYSMNVEVTDKGDVPEGYKVSRKEKRNFPLILESPSPNQTSLYFCASSLITGANVLTFGAGSRLTVL.

The DNA for the CDR3 is TGTTCCTCACGAGGGGGGGGGACTGAAGCTTTCTTT. Translating gives CSSRGGGTEAFF. The rearrangement uses TRBV7-9 and TRBJ1-1; D perhaps matches TRBD1 (6 bases). Germline-derived CDR1 and CDR2 are SEHNR and FQNEAQ (reference sequence). The CDR3 extends over 12 amino acids.

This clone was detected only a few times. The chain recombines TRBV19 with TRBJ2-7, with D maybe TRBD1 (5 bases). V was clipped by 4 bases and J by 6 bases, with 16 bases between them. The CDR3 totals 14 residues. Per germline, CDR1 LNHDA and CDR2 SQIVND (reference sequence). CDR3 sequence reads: CASSTSRSTGEQYF. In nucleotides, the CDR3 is TGTGCCAGTAGTACTTCCCGGTCCACAGGCGAGCAGTACTTC.

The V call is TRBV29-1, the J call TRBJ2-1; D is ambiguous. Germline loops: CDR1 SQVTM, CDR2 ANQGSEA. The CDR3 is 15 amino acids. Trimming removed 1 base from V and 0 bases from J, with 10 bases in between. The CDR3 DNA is TGCAGCGTTGAAGGCCTGAGGAGCTCCTACAATGAGCAGTTCTTC. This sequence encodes CSVEGLRSSYNEQFF.